The T cell receptor (beta chain) described here comes from a study of T cell responses to AZD1222 COVID-19 vaccine. Study-wide points: Sampled repertoires all dated from after the peak T cell response. Regions 160-218 and 743-854 dominated among vaccine-associated CD4 TCRs spanning spike. Receipt of two AZD1222 doses was followed by a rise in Spike-specific TCR breadth and depth. Females made up more of the donors, who were largely white British, and clonal diversity may have come out too low.

Measured with immunoSEQ multiplex PCR; TCRdb has only the in-frame clones, and not every one. The sample yields roughly 90,000 clones, 80% to 90% seen once. This CDR3 is built from 15 residues. V lost 6 bases, J lost 1 base, and 6 bases stayed unmatched. CDR1 and CDR2 (germline): LGHNT, FRNRAP. Concerning this clone itself: Antigen unknown.

The chain has TRBV12-5 and TRBJ1-5; TRBD1 matches at 7 bases. This receptor was identified in an adult who received the AZD1222 COVID-19 vaccine. This material consisted of peripheral blood, taken 28 days after the second AZD1222 dose. CDR3 nucleotide sequence: TGTGCTAGTGGATCCGGACAGGCGAGCAATCAGCCCCAGCATTTT. Protein product: CASGSGQASNQPQHF.